The clone carrying this TCR beta chain was counted ten times or more. Its target is not known. This library used approximately 390 ng RNA and molecular barcoded adaptors spanning alpha/delta and beta/gamma chains. TCRdb re-derived calls from the reads in MiXCR, one entry per CDR3 protein. The sample has about 57,000 distinct CDR3 sequences; 11% to 15% are singletons. Germline CDR1 is SGDLS and CDR2 is YYNGEE. V dropped 0 bases and J dropped 3; count of bases not matched to a gene: 3. The CDR3 totals 15 residues. The record originates from a study of read filtering for tumor transcriptome and immune sequencing. Overall study results and limits: IR-seq captured clonotypes deeper and more reliably than RNA-seq.

V gene TRBV9 combines with J gene TRBJ2-7, with 10 nucleotides matching TRBD2. The TCR originated in a donor aged 40 or older with multiple myeloma. The sample was a population of CD138-negative cells sorted from bone marrow. CDR3 nucleotide sequence: TGTGCCAGCAGCGTAGCTAGCGGGGGATACTACGAGCAGTACTTC. Amino acids: CASSVASGGYYEQYF.